What follows are 16 T cell receptor beta chains derived from one specimen sequenced in a study of blood T cell repertoires in COVID-19. Using immunoSEQ multiplex PCR, the repertoire was profiled, and TCRdb retains in-frame clones only, with some absent. The sample lists over 130,000 clones, around 90% seen once, with 4% to 5% in the top ten. Sequenced: peripheral blood. The source is a woman aged 60-75 years with active or convalescent COVID-19.

The sample holds one count of this clone. The chain uses TRBV5-5 and TRBJ1-2; 9 nucleotides align to TRBD1. The trim removed 0 bases at V and 6 bases at J, leaving 0 bases unmatched. The CDR3 loop spans 13 amino acids. CDR1 and CDR2 from the germline V gene are SGHKS and YYEKEE (reference sequence). The CDR3 DNA sequence: TGTGCCAGCAGCTTGGGACAGGGGGATGGCTACACCTTC. The encoded protein is CASSLGQGDGYTF.

The J gene is TRBJ2-7, the V gene TRBV6-2 or TRBV6-3; TRBD1 matches 12 bases. Germline CDR1 and CDR2: MNHEY and SVGEGT. J lost 7 bases, V lost 5 bases, and 6 bases had no gene match. This CDR3 region has 14 residues. This CDR3 reads CASSPGQGAREQYF. As DNA, the CDR3 is TGTGCCAGCAGTCCGGGACAGGGGGCGAGGGAGCAGTACTTC.

The genes are TRBV6-2 or TRBV6-3 and TRBJ1-6; 8 bases align to TRBD1. CDR1 is MNHEY and CDR2 is SVGEGT in the germline V gene. The CDR3 is made up of 14 amino acids. Losses at the gene ends were 6 bases for V and 6 bases for J; bases not matched to a gene: 4. CDR3 DNA: TGTGCCAGCAGCTTCGGACAGGGTAATTCACCCCTCCACTTT. Translated: CASSFGQGNSPLHF.

The chain carries TRBV30 and TRBJ1-6; a possible D gene is TRBD1 (5 bases). V was shortened by 1 base and J by 5 bases, with 15 bases between the two germline ends. The CDR3 contains 16 residues. Germline CDR1 is GTSNPN and CDR2 is SVGIG (reference sequence). CDR3 DNA sequence: TGTGCCTGGAGTGCCGGGAGCGGGGGAGATAATTCACCCCTCCACTTT. Amino acids: CAWSAGSGGDNSPLHF.

This chain connects TRBV6-5 to TRBJ2-7, with TRBD2 identical over 10 bases. The germline gives CDR1 MNHEY, CDR2 SVGAGI. Trimming cost V 6 bases and J 3 bases; bases outside gene matches: 5. The CDR3 has 14 amino acids. DNA of the CDR3: TGTGCCAGCAGCATAGCGGGGGGTTACTACGAGCAGTACTTC. It yields the protein CASSIAGGYYEQYF.

The V call is TRBV12-5, the J call TRBJ1-2; possibly TRBD1 for D (6 bases). This CDR3 region has 14 residues. Per germline, CDR1 LGHNT and CDR2 FRNRAP. V lost 2 bases and J lost 3, with 10 bases in between. The CDR3 DNA sequence: TGTGCTAGTGGTTTGCCAACAGGGTACTATGGCTACACCTTC. Its translation is CASGLPTGYYGYTF.

This chain connects TRBV18 to TRBJ2-7, with 12 positions matching TRBD2. The J segment lost 1 base and the V segment lost 4 bases, leaving 2 bases of the junction unmatched. The V gene's germline CDR1 is KGHSH and CDR2 LQKENI. This CDR3 comprises 15 residues. CDR3 in amino acids: CASSLGLAGSYEQYF. The DNA for the CDR3 is TGTGCCAGCTCACTCGGACTAGCGGGGTCCTACGAGCAGTACTTC. Filled out from reference TRBV18 and TRBJ2-7, the complete variable domain reads NAGVMQNPRHLVRRRGQEARLRCSPMKGHSHVYWYRQLPEEGLKFMVYLQKENIIDESGMPKERFSAEFPKEGPSILRIQQVVRGDSAAYFCASSLGLAGSYEQYFGPGTRLTVT.

The rearrangement links TRBV4-2 to TRBJ1-1, with 8 bases that match TRBD1. V lost 0 bases to trimming and J lost 3 bases; unmatched junction nucleotides: 15. Germline CDR1 reads LGHNA; CDR2 reads YNFKEQ. The CDR3 has 19 amino acids. CDR3 amino acids: CASSQDWAGGEDFYTEAFF. The CDR3 nucleotides read TGTGCCAGCAGCCAAGATTGGGCAGGGGGCGAGGATTTTTACACTGAAGCTTTCTTT.

This clone was detected only once. The V gene is TRBV3-1 (or the pseudogene TRBV3-2), the J gene TRBJ2-5, with 10 bases fitting TRBD2. The CDR3 contains 18 residues. The germline gives CDR1 LGHDT, CDR2 YNNKEL (reference sequence). Germline trimming cut 0 bases from V and 0 bases from J; bases unmatched to any gene: 7. CDR3 in amino acids: CASSQDPSGGPYQETQYF. CDR3 nucleotides: TGTGCCAGCAGCCAAGACCCTAGCGGGGGACCTTACCAAGAGACCCAGTACTTC.

The genes are TRBV5-1 and TRBJ1-2, with TRBD1 matching 7 bases. Germline lookup yields CDR1 SGHRS and CDR2 YFSETQ. Trimming cost V 3 bases and J 8 bases; bases outside gene matches: 13. This CDR3 has 15 amino acids. The CDR3 loop reads CASSSPDGTASGYTF. CDR3 bases: TGCGCCAGCAGCTCCCCGGACGGGACAGCCTCCGGCTACACCTTC. The full variable domain, with the rest looked up from reference TRBV5-1 and TRBJ1-2, is KAGVTQTPRYLIKTRGQQVTLSCSPISGHRSVSWYQQTPGQGLQFLFEYFSETQRNKGNFPGRFSGRQFSNSRSEMNVSTLELGDSALYLCASSSPDGTASGYTFGSGTRLTVV.

The chain combines TRBV2 with TRBJ1-1; D might be TRBD1 (5 bases). CDR1 and CDR2 (germline): SNHLY, FYNNEI. V dropped 8 bases and J dropped 3 bases, with 7 bases sitting between them. This CDR3 region has 11 residues. The CDR3 loop reads CASGDYTEAFF. In DNA form, the CDR3 reads TGTGCCAGCGGGGACTACACTGAAGCTTTCTTT.

This chain uses TRBV19 with TRBJ2-4; 8 bases align to TRBD1. This CDR3 spans 16 amino acids. CDR1 is LNHDA, CDR2 SQIVND, per germline (reference sequence). The trim removed 5 bases at V and 2 bases at J, leaving 8 bases unmatched. CDR3 loop: CASSSGQARSKNIQYF. In nucleotides, the CDR3 is TGTGCCAGTAGTTCGGGACAGGCCCGGTCCAAAAACATTCAGTACTTC.

The rearrangement links TRBV18 to TRBJ1-2; 9 bases fit TRBD1. This CDR3 is built from 15 residues. J was trimmed by 8 bases and V by 3 bases; bases with no gene match: 10. CDR1 KGHSH and CDR2 LQKENI come from the germline V gene. CDR3 sequence reads: CASSPVDRGFNGYTF. Written as DNA, the CDR3 is TGTGCCAGCTCACCGGTAGACAGGGGGTTTAACGGCTACACCTTC. The variable domain in full, completed from reference TRBV18 and TRBJ1-2, reads NAGVMQNPRHLVRRRGQEARLRCSPMKGHSHVYWYRQLPEEGLKFMVYLQKENIIDESGMPKERFSAEFPKEGPSILRIQQVVRGDSAAYFCASSPVDRGFNGYTFGSGTRLTVV.

J is TRBJ2-7 and V is TRBV9, with 8 bases matching TRBD1. The CDR3 is made up of 12 amino acids. V trimming: 4 bases; J trimming: 6 bases; junction bases outside the gene matches: 3. Per the germline V gene, CDR1 is SGDLS and CDR2 is YYNGEE. The CDR3 region has the DNA TGTGCCAGCAGCACCGGACAGGGCGAGCAGTACTTC. Translated: CASSTGQGEQYF. Drawing the rest from reference TRBV9 and TRBJ2-7, the complete variable domain is DSGVTQTPKHLITATGQRVTLRCSPRSGDLSVYWYQQSLDQGLQFLIQYYNGEERAKGNILERFSAQQFPDLHSELNLSSLELGDSALYFCASSTGQGEQYFGPGTRLTVT.

The chain has TRBV19 and TRBJ1-2, with D hard to call. The germline V gene encodes CDR1 LNHDA and CDR2 SQIVND (reference sequence). The CDR3 is made up of 12 amino acids. V lost 10 bases to trimming and J lost 0 bases, with 9 bases between them. DNA for the CDR3: TGTGCCATAAGGAGGGCTAACTATGGCTACACCTTC. Amino acids: CAIRRANYGYTF. Full variable domain (remainder filled in from reference TRBV19 and TRBJ1-2): DGGITQSPKYLFRKEGQNVTLSCEQNLNHDAMYWYRQDPGQGLRLIYYSQIVNDFQKGDIAEGYSVSREKKESFPLTVTSAQKNPTAFYLCAIRRANYGYTFGSGTRLTVV.

This chain links TRBV4-3 with TRBJ2-1; 9 nucleotides match TRBD2. Germline values: CDR1 LGHNA, CDR2 YSLEER. Trimming took 3 bases from V and 5 from J; bases not matched to a gene: 11. This CDR3 spans 17 amino acids. CDR3 DNA sequence: TGCGCCAGCAGCCAGGCAGCCCGGACTAGCGCCAACAATGAGCAGTTCTTC. Protein sequence: CASSQAARTSANNEQFF.